This T cell receptor beta chain appears in the sequencing data of a study of blood T cell repertoires in COVID-19 (dated by TCRdb to the early 2020s). With regard to the full study: Samples covering the acute and convalescent phases of COVID-19 were provided by collaborators in the United States, Italy and Spain. The material from the prospective study consisted of cDNA or gDNA derived from T cells, B-cell-depleted T cells, or PBMCs. Subjects who had been exposed to COVID-19, were actively infected with it, or had recovered from it provided the deeply sampled blood TCRbeta repertoires that made up the dataset. The repertoires were released in a freely available public database intended as a resource for research on the immune response to SARS-CoV-2. The samples were drawn from the first 160 participants of the ongoing ImmuneRACE study and from under 1,500 subjects provided by 6 global collaborators. A de-identified subject ID, COVID-19 status, age in years and sex were almost always included in the sample metadata. Where available, HLA class I and class II types were obtained from metadata supplied by the sample provider rather than from assay-based typing. Broader findings and caveats from the paper: The amount of clinical and demographic metadata varied by source and participant and was provided uncurated.

The immunoSEQ Assay, a bias-controlled multiplex PCR, was used to amplify TCRbeta CDR3 regions from genomic DNA. The source study handled its data this way. The number of nucleated cells in each sample was estimated by amplification of reference gene primers within the assay. To quantify the absolute abundance of each unique TCRbeta CDR3 rearrangement, sequence reads were collapsed and filtered. For each sample, productive Simpson clonality was calculated as the square root of Simpson's diversity index across productive rearrangements. TCRdb carries this immuneACCESS record with in-frame sequences only. Its versions omit some clonotypes, under half of them owing to an unresolved V gene in the studies checked, with the rest unexplained. V and J calls plus clone size are reproduced from that table; the DNA served to infer D and trimming. This sample has some 320,000 clones in its table, and 89% of those were observed once. The top ten constitute roughly 5.3% of the sample.

A word on this clone: Its binding antigen is unknown. Base qualities are not at hand, and no much larger clone is one base apart.

Enrolling through a virtual design, the prospective study's participants ranged in age from roughly 18 to 95 years and lived across roughly 23 United States geographic areas. To assign participants to cohorts, the prospective study relied on clinical history that participants themselves reported in a screening survey and a study questionnaire. For ImmuneRACE Cohort 3, a participant was defined as recovered based on two consecutive negative NP/OP PCR tests, clearance by a healthcare professional, or resolution of symptoms. In the prospective study, mobile phlebotomists collected whole blood, serum and a nasopharyngeal or oropharyngeal swab from each participant. Over a roughly two-month period, participants in the prospective study had the option of providing additional blood draws and questionnaires. Blood samples from the prospective study were shipped frozen or at room temperature prior to DNA extraction.

This clonotype was sampled from a man aged 55-75 years who had recovered from COVID-19. Sequenced sample: PBMCs or T cells enriched from blood (not recorded which).

The DNA sequence reads TGCGCCAGCAGAGCTAATCTTTGGACAGGGGAAAACACCATATATTTT. It encodes CASRANLWTGENTIYF. Rearrangement joined TRBV10-1 to TRBJ1-3, with 9 bases in between that match TRBD1. CDR1 and CDR2, looked up from the germline V gene (reference sequence), are WNHNN and SYGVQD. The CDR3 spans 16 residues, from the cysteine through the phenylalanine. Just the 48-base CDR3 DNA is kept, in frame starting at base 1. V has 6 bases trimmed and J has 6 bases trimmed; junction bases matching no gene number 12.